Each of the 19 T cell receptor beta chains below was sequenced from the same sample in a study of neurological immune-mediated disorders. TCRdb re-derived calls from the 5' RACE reads in MiXCR, one entry per CDR3 protein. Here the sample spans over 15,000 distinct CDR3 sequences, roughly 15% being singletons. Sample: PBMCs. Receptors were obtained from a man aged 60 to 75 with HTLV-1-associated myelopathy (HAM/TSP).

This clonotype occurred many times. Here the CDR3 reads CASSPPPGTSGLQETQYF. CDR3 bases: TGTGCCAGCAGTCCTCCCCCCGGGACTAGCGGGCTCCAAGAGACCCAGTACTTC. The chain combines TRBV12-3 or TRBV12-4 with TRBJ2-5, with 12 positions matching TRBD2. V lost 5 bases, J lost 1 base, and 11 bases stayed unmatched. The CDR3 sequence is 18 residues long.

This clonotype was observed a handful of times. The chain links TRBV9 to TRBJ2-2; 8 bases align to TRBD1. CDR1 is SGDLS, CDR2 YYNGEE, per germline. The CDR3 extends over 14 amino acids. V was pared by 4 bases and J by 8 bases, with 7 bases of the junction left unmatched. The CDR3 region is CASSSRTGTGELFF. DNA for the CDR3: TGTGCCAGCAGCTCCCGGACAGGGACAGGGGAGCTGTTTTTT.

By sample share, this clonotype is medium-sized. The chain uses TRBV5-1 and TRBJ2-1; D possibly corresponds to TRBD2 (6 bases). The CDR3 runs to 15 residues. Per germline, CDR1 SGHRS and CDR2 YFSETQ. V gave up 2 bases and J gave up 7 bases, with 16 bases separating them. The CDR3 nucleotides are TGCGCCAGCAGCTTCGGCGGGGAGGCGGAAAATGAGCAGTTCTTC. Translation: CASSFGGEAENEQFF.

The genes are TRBV4-1 and TRBJ2-7; 12 nucleotides match TRBD1. The CDR3 loop spans 18 amino acids. Germline trimming cut 2 bases from V and 5 bases from J; bases unmatched to any gene: 13. CDR1 and CDR2 (germline): MGHRA, YSYEKL. CDR3 residues: CASSQTQVPGQGADEQYF. The CDR3 DNA follows: TGCGCCAGCAGCCAAACCCAAGTACCGGGACAGGGGGCTGACGAGCAGTACTTC.

This clonotype occurred many times. V gene TRBV10-3 combines with J gene TRBJ1-1; no clear D. Trimming removed 0 bases at V and 1 base at J, with 12 bases between. The CDR3 has 16 residues. Germline CDR1 ENHRY, CDR2 SYGVKD. CDR3: CAISESVGRSNTEAFF. DNA for the CDR3: TGTGCCATCAGTGAGTCGGTCGGTCGCTCGAACACTGAAGCTTTCTTT.

The chain carries TRBV18 and TRBJ2-7, with D perhaps matching TRBD1 (5 bases). CDR1 is KGHSH and CDR2 is LQKENI in the germline V gene. Between the trimmed V and J ends, which lost 3 bases and 5 bases, there was a span of 11 bases. The length of the CDR3 is 13 residues. CDR3 DNA sequence: TGTGCCAGCTCACCTACGCTACAGGACGAGCAGTACTTC. Its protein is CASSPTLQDEQYF.

This clonotype was detected many times. The V call is TRBV3-1, the J call TRBJ2-2; TRBD1 matches at 9 bases. With V trimmed by 4 bases and J by 5 bases, 5 bases remained unmatched. The CDR3 loop spans 15 amino acids. Germline CDR1 is LGHDT and CDR2 is YNNKEL (reference sequence). CDR3 amino acids: CASSPGQGGTGELFF. The CDR3 bases are TGTGCCAGCAGCCCGGGACAGGGAGGGACCGGGGAGCTGTTTTTT.

Ten or more counts support this clonotype. This chain joins TRBV5-1 and TRBJ2-3, with D possibly called TRBD1 or TRBD2 (5 bases each). Germline V gene lookup returns CDR1 SGHRS and CDR2 YFSETQ. V lost 4 bases, J lost 5 bases, and 14 bases lay in between. CDR3 length: 14 residues. The CDR3 DNA follows: TGCGCCAGCAGCCGGGGACGGGCCGAAGATACGCAGTATTTT. Its translation is CASSRGRAEDTQYF.

This clonotype was picked up many times. This chain joins TRBV11-3 and TRBJ1-6; D is possibly TRBD1 (6 bases). Trimming shortened V by 5 bases and J by 2 bases, and 22 bases separated the two germline ends. CDR1 SGHNT and CDR2 YENEEA come from the germline V gene. The CDR3 spans 19 residues. The CDR3: CASSLGGYGQRAYNSPLHF. CDR3 sequence (DNA): TGTGCCAGCAGCCTAGGGGGATACGGACAGAGGGCCTATAATTCACCCCTCCACTTT.

The genes are TRBV29-1 and TRBJ2-2, with TRBD2 as a possible D gene (5 bases). The CDR3 has 14 amino acids. CDR1 and CDR2 (germline): SQVTM, ANQGSEA. With 4 bases removed from V and 10 bases from J, the gap between germline ends came to 19 bases. The CDR3: CSVAPTGNTLELFF. CDR3 in DNA: TGCAGCGTTGCCCCCACGGGAAACACCTTGGAGCTGTTTTTT.

This clonotype was observed at least ten times. The CDR3 DNA reads TGTGCCAGCAGGTGGAAAGGGGGGAACTACAATGAGCAGTTCTTC. It specifies CASRWKGGNYNEQFF. The chain combines TRBV11-3 with TRBJ2-1; D might be TRBD1 or TRBD2, each matching 6 bases. V dropped 6 bases and J dropped 3 bases, with 15 bases sitting between them. This CDR3 region has 15 residues. From germline, CDR1 is SGHNT and CDR2 YENEEA.

This clonotype has a count of ten or more. This rearrangement joins TRBV6-6 to TRBJ2-3, with D possibly being TRBD2 (6 bases). This CDR3 comprises 14 residues. The germline CDR1 and CDR2 sequences are MNHNY and SVGAGI (reference sequence). Trimming left V 0 bases short and J 4 bases short, with 8 bases between. The CDR3 DNA follows: TGTGCCAGCAGTTACTCGCGGGGTGCAGATACGCAGTATTTT. The encoded protein is CASSYSRGADTQYF.

This clonotype is deemed medium-sized (0.01 to 0.1%). The V gene is TRBV6-6, the J gene TRBJ2-5; 9 bases agree with TRBD1. The germline V gene has CDR1 MNHNY and CDR2 SVGAGI (reference sequence). CDR3 size: 16 residues. V shed 5 bases, J shed 2 bases, and the junction held 9 bases outside the gene matches. In nucleotides, the CDR3 is TGTGCCAGCAGTGGGGACAGGGTAGGGTTTCAAGAGACCCAGTACTTC. Protein sequence: CASSGDRVGFQETQYF.

There are many counts of this clonotype. V gene TRBV20-1 combines with J gene TRBJ2-5, with 7 bases fitting TRBD2. J was trimmed by 4 bases and V by 0 bases; bases with no gene match: 14. The CDR3 totals 17 residues. Germline V gene lookup returns CDR1 DFQATT and CDR2 SNEGSKA (reference sequence). The CDR3, as DNA: TGCAGTGCTAGAGAACAGAACCTTTTACCGGGGGGAGAGACCCAGTACTTC. It specifies CSAREQNLLPGGETQYF.

This clonotype was picked up one time. J is TRBJ2-3 and V is TRBV29-1, with 10 bases matching TRBD1. Germline V gene lookup returns CDR1 SQVTM and CDR2 ANQGSEA. The junction had 4 bases not matched to a gene; V was cut back by 4 bases and J by 6 bases. There are 13 residues in the CDR3. The CDR3 coding sequence is TGCAGCGTTGTGACAGGGGGCGGCGATACGCAGTATTTT. Amino acids: CSVVTGGGDTQYF.

This clonotype occurred many times. The chain combines TRBV5-1 with TRBJ2-7; 8 bases fit TRBD1. With 4 bases clipped from V and 3 bases from J, the junction kept 6 bases outside the gene matches. CDR1 and CDR2 from the germline V gene are SGHRS and YFSETQ. CDR3 length: 14 amino acids. CDR3 nucleotide sequence: TGCGCCAGCAGCCGAGGGACAGGCGTCTACGAGCAGTACTTC. This translates into CASSRGTGVYEQYF.

This clonotype was observed many times. The chain employs TRBV30 and TRBJ2-7, with D perhaps matching TRBD1 (5 bases). Germline CDR1 reads GTSNPN; CDR2 reads SVGIG (reference sequence). Trimming took off 0 bases at V and 8 bases at J, with 11 bases between the two ends. This CDR3 contains 12 residues. The CDR3 reads CAWSVLGHKQYF. The CDR3 nucleotides are TGTGCCTGGAGTGTATTGGGGCACAAGCAGTACTTC.

This clonotype was detected many times. The gene calls are TRBV20-1 and TRBJ1-5; TRBD1 matches at 11 bases. This CDR3 has 13 residues. Germline CDR1 and CDR2: DFQATT and SNEGSKA (reference sequence). In DNA, the CDR3 is TGCAGGGTTGGACAGGGGGCGACGGAGCCCCAGCATTTT. It specifies CRVGQGATEPQHF.

By its share, this clonotype is large. V and J are TRBV12-3 or TRBV12-4 and TRBJ2-2, with 10 bases identical to TRBD2. Germline trimming cut 3 bases from V and 5 bases from J; bases unmatched to any gene: 6. The CDR3 totals 16 residues. The CDR3 loop reads CASSLLGTSVTGELFF. CDR3 bases: TGTGCCAGCAGTTTGCTCGGGACTAGCGTGACCGGGGAGCTGTTTTTT.